A single sample gave rise to the 3 T cell receptor beta chains below, sequenced in a study of response to subunit inactivated influenza vaccine. MiXCR, applied by TCRdb to the RT-PCR reads, yields one record per CDR3 protein. The sample has under 800,000 distinct CDR3 sequences; approximately 14% are singletons. Here the sequenced sample was PBMCs from blood, taken 14 to 15 days before vaccination. These receptors came from a man aged 50 or older who received an inactivated influenza vaccine.

In DNA, the CDR3 is TGTGCCAGCAGTTTGGTAGCGGGAGTTTATGAGCAGTTCTTC. It encodes CASSLVAGVYEQFF. The chain links TRBV27 to TRBJ2-1; 9 nucleotides align to TRBD2. Germline loops: CDR1 MNHEY, CDR2 SMNVEV (reference sequence). The CDR3 totals 14 residues. V trimming: 3 bases; J trimming: 8 bases; junction bases outside the gene matches: 5.

This clonotype was counted many times. This chain connects TRBV20-1 to TRBJ2-7, with 9 bases fitting TRBD1. Germline V gene lookup returns CDR1 DFQATT and CDR2 SNEGSKA (reference sequence). The CDR3 extends over 15 amino acids. V lost 2 bases, J lost 1 base, and 6 bases stayed unmatched. CDR3 in DNA: TGCAGTGCTAGACCTTTTGACAGGGGGTCCTACGAGCAGTACTTC. Its translation: CSARPFDRGSYEQYF.

V is TRBV10-3 and J is TRBJ2-7, with TRBD2 identical over 10 bases. Germline values: CDR1 ENHRY, CDR2 SYGVKD. V gave up 4 bases and J gave up 5 bases; unmatched junction bases: 8. The CDR3 contains 15 residues. CDR3 nucleotides: TGTGCCATCAGTGCATCTAGCGGGAGCGGTAACGAGCAGTACTTC. Protein sequence: CAISASSGSGNEQYF.